These T cell receptor beta chains were read from a single sample in a study of blood T cell repertoires in COVID-19. Generated by immunoSEQ multiplex PCR, the TCRdb table keeps only in-frame clones and is missing some. This table has 200,000 to 300,000 clones, 85% appearing once. Sequenced input: peripheral blood. The receptor source for this set is a woman aged 60-75 years with active or convalescent COVID-19. Both conserved end residues are part of each CDR3. Fields, in order: CDR3 DNA, CDR3 protein, clone size, V gene, D gene, J gene. A D gene is named only where the DNA matches it firmly. Clone size is given for some rows only: seen once, a few or many times, or a class if the clone is expanded.

TGTGCCAGCAGTGTTAGAGAGCAGTTCTTC,CASSVREQFF,.,TRBV2,.,TRBJ2-1
TGTGCCTGGAGTGTACCTAGCGGGAGAACACATACGCAGTATTTT,CAWSVPSGRTHTQYF,.,TRBV30,TRBD2,TRBJ2-3
TGTGCCAGCAGCGTGACAGGGACCGGGGAGCTGTTTTTT,CASSVTGTGELFF,.,TRBV9,TRBD1,TRBJ2-2
TGTGCCAGCAGCCCCACCCCCGGACAGTACAGAAACACCGGGGAGCTGTTTTTT,CASSPTPGQYRNTGELFF,.,TRBV7-6,.,TRBJ2-2
TGTGCCAGTAGTCCTCCGGGGGGCGGGGGTATGAACACTGAAGCTTTCTTT,CASSPPGGGGMNTEAFF,.,TRBV19,.,TRBJ1-1
TGTGCCAGCAGCCCCTCGGGAGGGTTGAGCTCCTACGAGCAGTACTTC,CASSPSGGLSSYEQYF,.,TRBV9,TRBD2,TRBJ2-7
TGTGCCAGTAACGCGGGAGCGGGTTTATACGAGCAGTACTTC,CASNAGAGLYEQYF,.,TRBV19,TRBD2,TRBJ2-7
TGTGCCAGCAGTATGCAGGGGGCGGAGGGCTACACCTTC,CASSMQGAEGYTF,.,TRBV6-6,TRBD1,TRBJ1-2
TGTGCCAGCAGTGAACTCGGACTAGCGGGACCCCAAGAGACCCAGTACTTC,CASSELGLAGPQETQYF,.,TRBV2,TRBD2,TRBJ2-5
TGTGCCAGCAGCCGGAAGCGGGGTGTGTGGACAGATACGCAGTATTTT,CASSRKRGVWTDTQYF,.,TRBV5-4,TRBD2,TRBJ2-3
TGTGCCAGCAGTTTATCGATCCGGGACAGAGGCTTAGCTTTCTTT,CASSLSIRDRGLAFF,.,TRBV27,TRBD1,TRBJ1-1
TGTGCCAGCAGCGAGGGACAGGGGAACAATCAGCCCCAGCATTTT,CASSEGQGNNQPQHF,.,TRBV2,TRBD1,TRBJ1-5
TGTGCCAGCAGCTACCGGACAGGGTCATTAGCCAAAAACATTCAGTACTTC,CASSYRTGSLAKNIQYF,.,TRBV11-2,TRBD1,TRBJ2-4
TGTGCCAGCAGCCCTCGGGGGGTGGAGACCCAGTACTTC,CASSPRGVETQYF,.,TRBV3-1/TRBV3-2,TRBD2,TRBJ2-5
TGTGCCAGCAGTGACTTGAGTTACCCCACCGACACGGACAGTTTAGCCAAAAACATTCAGTACTTC,CASSDLSYPTDTDSLAKNIQYF,.,TRBV6-4,.,TRBJ2-4
TGTGCCAGCAGCTTAGCGGGAGGGCCTCGTGAGCAGTTCTTC,CASSLAGGPREQFF,.,TRBV11-3,TRBD2,TRBJ2-1
TGTGCCAGCAGCTTGGCGGGGTCGGGGGAGACCCAGTACTTC,CASSLAGSGETQYF,.,TRBV5-4,.,TRBJ2-5
TGTGCCACCAGTGATTCGGACAAGAACACTGAAGCTTTCTTT,CATSDSDKNTEAFF,.,TRBV24-1,.,TRBJ1-1
TGCAGCGTTGACCCCACCCCGGGTAGAAGTGATGGCTACACCTTC,CSVDPTPGRSDGYTF,.,TRBV29-1,.,TRBJ1-2
TGTGCCAGCAGCCCCGCCGGTGTAGGGGGCCCCGGGGAGCTGTTTTTT,CASSPAGVGGPGELFF,once,TRBV7-6,TRBD1,TRBJ2-2
TGTGCCAGCAGTTTTATTCGGACAGGGGGCAGCTATGGCTACACCTTC,CASSFIRTGGSYGYTF,.,TRBV28,TRBD1,TRBJ1-2
TGCGCCAGCAGCCAAATGAGTACCGGGGAGCTGTTTTTT,CASSQMSTGELFF,.,TRBV4-1,.,TRBJ2-2
TGTGCCAGCAGCCCGAGTTATTTTTGGGGGGACACTGAAGCTTTCTTT,CASSPSYFWGDTEAFF,.,TRBV3-1/TRBV3-2,.,TRBJ1-1
TGCGCCAGCAGCTTGCTGCAGAATAACTATGGCTACACCTTC,CASSLLQNNYGYTF,many,TRBV5-1,.,TRBJ1-2
TGCGCCAGCAGCTTAAGGGCTAGCGGGCGGAACGGGTTAACCCAGTACTTC,CASSLRASGRNGLTQYF,.,TRBV5-1,TRBD2,TRBJ2-5
TGTGCCAGCAGTGAAGCACCGGGACTAGCGTTCTACAATGAGCAGTTCTTC,CASSEAPGLAFYNEQFF,few,TRBV27,TRBD2,TRBJ2-1
TGTGCCAGCAGCTCACCCGGACAGACCCCTAGCTCTGGAAACACCATATATTTT,CASSSPGQTPSSGNTIYF,.,TRBV7-9,.,TRBJ1-3
TGCAGTGCTAGTTCGCCCCTACGTGAATTCACAGATACGCAGTATTTT,CSASSPLREFTDTQYF,.,TRBV20-1,.,TRBJ2-3
TGTGCCAGCAGCCAACGGGCAGGGAGGGGAGATACGCAGTATTTT,CASSQRAGRGDTQYF,.,TRBV14,TRBD2,TRBJ2-3
TGTGCCAGCAGCCAAGCGACAGGGGACATTCAGTACTTC,CASSQATGDIQYF,.,TRBV4-2,TRBD1,TRBJ2-4
TGTGCCAGCGAGATTACAGGTATGAACACTGAAGCTTTCTTT,CASEITGMNTEAFF,.,TRBV2,.,TRBJ1-1
TGTGCCACCAGCAGGGCAGGGGGAGTCGGGGAGCTGTTTTTT,CATSRAGGVGELFF,.,TRBV15,TRBD1,TRBJ2-2
TGCGCCAGCAGTTCGACAGGGGCAGAGGCCAATGGCTACACCTTC,CASSSTGAEANGYTF,few,TRBV5-1,TRBD1,TRBJ1-2
TGCGCCAGCCGCGACAGGGAGGCCTACGAGCAGTACTTC,CASRDREAYEQYF,.,TRBV5-1,.,TRBJ2-7
TGTGCCAGCAGCAAAGAGGGACAGCAAGAGACCCAGTACTTC,CASSKEGQQETQYF,.,TRBV21-1,.,TRBJ2-5
TGTGCCAGCTCGTCGCTAGCGGGAGACACAGATACGCAGTATTTT,CASSSLAGDTDTQYF,once,TRBV18,TRBD2,TRBJ2-3
TGTGCCAGCATCCGGAGCGGGGCGGGGGAGACCCAGTACTTC,CASIRSGAGETQYF,.,TRBV3-1/TRBV3-2,TRBD2,TRBJ2-5
TGTGCCATCAGTGAGCCCGGGACAGGGGTTCCTGGCTACACCTTC,CAISEPGTGVPGYTF,.,TRBV10-3,TRBD1,TRBJ1-2
TGTGCCAGCAGCTTACGACAGGGGAGCTCTGGAAACACCATATATTTT,CASSLRQGSSGNTIYF,.,TRBV7-9,TRBD1,TRBJ1-3
TGTGCTAGCAGCTTAATATCTTGTGGGAGCGGCCCCAATTTGCGGGTCTACGAGCAGTACTTC,CASSLISCGSGPNLRVYEQYF,.,TRBV7-7,.,TRBJ2-7
TGTGCCAGCAGCGCCCGGCGGGTAGTCTCTGGAAACACCATATATTTT,CASSARRVVSGNTIYF,.,TRBV13,.,TRBJ1-3
TGTGCCTCGGACAGGGGCCAAGAGACCCAGTACTTC,CASDRGQETQYF,.,TRBV30,TRBD1,TRBJ2-5
TGTGCCAGCAGCTCCACTAGCGGGGCTACCTACGAGCAGTACTTC,CASSSTSGATYEQYF,.,TRBV11-3,TRBD2,TRBJ2-7
TGTGCCAGCAGCACCGGGACTAGCGGGAGGTTCGGGCGGGGTGAGCAGTTCTTC,CASSTGTSGRFGRGEQFF,.,TRBV5-4,TRBD2,TRBJ2-1
TGTGCCAGTACTAGGATGGAGAACACTGAAGCTTTCTTT,CASTRMENTEAFF,.,TRBV19,.,TRBJ1-1
TGCGCCAGCAGCCGAGTCCCGGGACAGGGGGCGAGTCGAGAGACCCAGTACTTC,CASSRVPGQGASRETQYF,once,TRBV4-1,TRBD1,TRBJ2-5
TGTGCCAGCAGCTTTAGCGGGGTGACAGATACGCAGTATTTT,CASSFSGVTDTQYF,.,TRBV5-4,TRBD2,TRBJ2-3
TGTGCCAGCAGCCAGAACCCACAGGGAAGCGGCTATGGCTACACCTTC,CASSQNPQGSGYGYTF,.,TRBV3-1/TRBV3-2,.,TRBJ1-2
TGTGCCAGCAGCTTCGCGACGGGCTCCTACAATGAGCAGTTCTTC,CASSFATGSYNEQFF,.,TRBV5-8,.,TRBJ2-1
TGTGCCAGCAGTTACAACAGGGTCGCGGAGACCCAGTACTTC,CASSYNRVAETQYF,.,TRBV6-2/TRBV6-3,.,TRBJ2-5
TGTGCCAGTAGTACCCAGGGGGAAGCTTTCTTT,CASSTQGEAFF,.,TRBV19,.,TRBJ1-1
TGTGCCAGTAGTCCGGGACTAGCGTATTACAATGAGCAGTTCTTC,CASSPGLAYYNEQFF,.,TRBV19,TRBD2,TRBJ2-1